Listed below are T cell receptor beta chains from one sample, sequenced in a study of blood T cell repertoires in acute mononucleosis. Only in-frame clones appear in the TCRdb table, and some are missing; sequencing was by immunoSEQ multiplex PCR. The sample includes about 2,500 clones, around 25% of them seen just once. Sequenced here: EBV GLC epitope tetramer+ CD8+ T cells sorted from PBMCs, sampled during convalescence from infectious mononucleosis. These receptors were taken from a woman aged 18-30 years with infectious mononucleosis caused by EBV. The CDR3 runs from the conserved cysteine through the conserved F or W. The order of the fields is V gene, J gene, D gene, clone size, CDR3 DNA, CDR3 protein. D genes are given only for firm matches. Some rows mark clone size as missing; the rest say once, few, many or name a class of expanded clone.

V gene: TRBV5-1
J gene: TRBJ2-1
D gene: TRBD2
clone size: few
CDR3 DNA: TGCGCCAGCAGCCCCGGACTCGCGGGGGGGCGCTGGCTCTTCAATGAGCAGTTCTTC
CDR3 protein: CASSPGLAGGRWLFNEQFF

V gene: TRBV7-3
J gene: TRBJ2-5
D gene: NA
clone size: many
CDR3 DNA: TGTGCCAGCAGCTCAATAGACGGGAACCAAGAGACCCAGTACTTC
CDR3 protein: CASSSIDGNQETQYF

V gene: TRBV6-5
J gene: TRBJ2-7
D gene: NA
clone size: many
CDR3 DNA: TGTGCCAGCAGTTTATTTTCCGCTTCCTACGAGCAGTACTTC
CDR3 protein: CASSLFSASYEQYF

V gene: TRBV12-5
J gene: TRBJ2-7
D gene: NA
clone size: NA
CDR3 DNA: TGTGCTAGTGGCCCTGGGGCAGGGGTATCCTACGAGCAGTACTTC
CDR3 protein: CASGPGAGVSYEQYF

V gene: TRBV27
J gene: TRBJ2-3
D gene: TRBD2
clone size: few
CDR3 DNA: TGTGCCAGCCAAGTGGGGGGAGGGGATACGCAGTATTTT
CDR3 protein: CASQVGGGDTQYF

V gene: TRBV9
J gene: TRBJ2-7
D gene: TRBD2
clone size: many
CDR3 DNA: TGTGCCAGCAGCTTGGGACTAGCGGGGTTCTACGAGCAGTACTTC
CDR3 protein: CASSLGLAGFYEQYF

V gene: TRBV13
J gene: TRBJ2-7
D gene: TRBD2
clone size: many
CDR3 DNA: TGTGCCAGCAGCTCCCTCGGGGGAGGGTGGCGGGGGCAGTACTTC
CDR3 protein: CASSSLGGGWRGQYF

V gene: TRBV7-3
J gene: TRBJ1-2
D gene: TRBD1
clone size: NA
CDR3 DNA: TGTGCCAGCAGCCCCCGGACAGGGGCGAACTATGGCTACACCTTC
CDR3 protein: CASSPRTGANYGYTF

V gene: TRBV11-2
J gene: TRBJ2-3
D gene: TRBD1
clone size: NA
CDR3 DNA: TGTGCCAGCAGCTGGGGGACAGGGACAACAGATACGCAGTATTTT
CDR3 protein: CASSWGTGTTDTQYF

V gene: TRBV5-1
J gene: TRBJ2-1
D gene: TRBD2
clone size: hyperexpanded
CDR3 DNA: TGCGCCAGCAGCCCCGGACTAGCGGGGGGGCTCTGGCTCTTCAATGAGCAGTTCTTC
CDR3 protein: CASSPGLAGGLWLFNEQFF

V gene: TRBV4-2
J gene: TRBJ2-1
D gene: TRBD2
clone size: NA
CDR3 DNA: TGTGCCAGCAGCTTCCACCGACTAGCGGGGGGAAACAATGAGCAGTTCTTC
CDR3 protein: CASSFHRLAGGNNEQFF

V gene: TRBV29-1
J gene: TRBJ2-7
D gene: TRBD1
clone size: once
CDR3 DNA: TGCAGCGTTCCTCCCGGGACAGCTGCCTACGAGCAGTACTTC
CDR3 protein: CSVPPGTAAYEQYF

V gene: TRBV18
J gene: TRBJ2-7
D gene: NA
clone size: many
CDR3 DNA: TGTGCCAGCAGTTTATTTTCCGCTTCCTACGAGCAGTACTTC
CDR3 protein: CASSLFSASYEQYF

V gene: TRBV27
J gene: TRBJ2-2
D gene: TRBD2
clone size: NA
CDR3 DNA: TGCGCCCGCAGTATCATAGCGGGGGGGCTTGGGAACACCGGGGAGCTGTTTTTT
CDR3 protein: CARSIIAGGLGNTGELFF

V gene: TRBV2
J gene: TRBJ2-7
D gene: NA
clone size: few
CDR3 DNA: TGTGCCATCAGTGATGACCGAAGCGACTACGAGCAGTACTTC
CDR3 protein: CAISDDRSDYEQYF

V gene: TRBV29-1
J gene: TRBJ2-3
D gene: NA
clone size: few
CDR3 DNA: TGCAGCGTTGGACAGAACACAGATACGCAGTATTTT
CDR3 protein: CSVGQNTDTQYF

V gene: TRBV29-1
J gene: TRBJ1-4
D gene: NA
clone size: few
CDR3 DNA: TGCAGCGTGGACGGGGGAACTAATGAAAAACTGTTTTTT
CDR3 protein: CSVDGGTNEKLFF

V gene: TRBV7-6
J gene: TRBJ1-2
D gene: TRBD1
clone size: NA
CDR3 DNA: TGTGCCAGCAGCCCTCGGGACAGCCCCTATGGCTACACCTTC
CDR3 protein: CASSPRDSPYGYTF

V gene: TRBV14
J gene: TRBJ2-1
D gene: NA
clone size: many
CDR3 DNA: TGTGCCAGCAGTGGCAGCCTCGATGAGCAGTTCTTC
CDR3 protein: CASSGSLDEQFF

V gene: TRBV7-2
J gene: TRBJ2-5
D gene: TRBD1
clone size: NA
CDR3 DNA: TGTGCCAGCAGCCCATCAGGGACAGGCCAAGAGACCCAGTACTTC
CDR3 protein: CASSPSGTGQETQYF

V gene: TRBV27
J gene: TRBJ2-4
D gene: NA
clone size: NA
CDR3 DNA: TGTGCCAGCAGTCCACAGTATACCCTCTCCAAAAACGTTCAGTACTTC
CDR3 protein: CASSPQYTLSKNVQYF

V gene: TRBV7-2
J gene: TRBJ2-5
D gene: TRBD2
clone size: NA
CDR3 DNA: TGTGCCAGCAGCTTAGCTTGGGTAGCGGGGGGTACCCAGTACTTC
CDR3 protein: CASSLAWVAGGTQYF

V gene: TRBV11-1
J gene: TRBJ1-2
D gene: NA
clone size: many
CDR3 DNA: TGTGCCAGCAGCGACGAGGGGGGGCCCTATGGCTACACCTTC
CDR3 protein: CASSDEGGPYGYTF

V gene: TRBV6-5
J gene: TRBJ2-1
D gene: NA
clone size: many
CDR3 DNA: TGTGCCAGCAGTGATCCGGGCAATGAGCAGTTCTTC
CDR3 protein: CASSDPGNEQFF

V gene: TRBV7-6
J gene: TRBJ2-3
D gene: NA
clone size: NA
CDR3 DNA: TGTGCCAGCAGCTTAGCGAGCGGCGGTGAGCAGTATTTT
CDR3 protein: CASSLASGGEQYF

V gene: TRBV21-1
J gene: TRBJ2-2
D gene: NA
clone size: medium-sized
CDR3 DNA: TGTGCCAGCAGCAACCTCCCCGGGAATAACACCGGGGAGCTGTTTTTT
CDR3 protein: CASSNLPGNNTGELFF

V gene: TRBV21-1
J gene: TRBJ1-3
D gene: NA
clone size: many
CDR3 DNA: TGTGCCAGCAGCACGGGACAGCTTAGCTCTGGAAACACCATATATTTT
CDR3 protein: CASSTGQLSSGNTIYF

V gene: TRBV27
J gene: TRBJ2-2
D gene: TRBD2
clone size: NA
CDR3 DNA: TGTGCCAGCAGTATCTTTGCGGGGGGGCTTGGGAACACCGGGGAGCTGTTTTTT
CDR3 protein: CASSIFAGGLGNTGELFF

V gene: TRBV7-2
J gene: TRBJ2-5
D gene: TRBD1
clone size: many
CDR3 DNA: TGTGCCAGCAGCTCCCACCTTGACAGGGAAGAGACCCAGTACTTC
CDR3 protein: CASSSHLDREETQYF

V gene: TRBV14
J gene: TRBJ2-1
D gene: TRBD2
clone size: few
CDR3 DNA: TGTGCCAGCAGTTACACCCCTTGGCGGGAGGGTAACAATGAGCAGTTCTTC
CDR3 protein: CASSYTPWREGNNEQFF

V gene: TRBV29-1
J gene: TRBJ1-4
D gene: TRBD1
clone size: once
CDR3 DNA: TGCAGCCCCGGACAGGTCTGGGGTGAAAAACTGTTTTTT
CDR3 protein: CSPGQVWGEKLFF

V gene: TRBV14
J gene: TRBJ2-3
D gene: NA
clone size: once
CDR3 DNA: TGTGCCAGCAGCCAATCTCCAGACGGGACGCAGTATTTC
CDR3 protein: CASSQSPDGTQYF

V gene: TRBV7-3
J gene: TRBJ2-5
D gene: TRBD1
clone size: few
CDR3 DNA: TGTGCCAGCAGCCCATCAGGGACAGGCCAAGAGACCCAGTACTTC
CDR3 protein: CASSPSGTGQETQYF

V gene: TRBV7-9
J gene: TRBJ1-5
D gene: NA
clone size: many
CDR3 DNA: NA
CDR3 protein: CASSKRTGGGSPSIF

V gene: TRBV2
J gene: TRBJ2-7
D gene: TRBD2
clone size: few
CDR3 DNA: TGTGCCAGCAGCTTAGCTTGGGTAGCGGGGGGAAACGAGCAGTACTTC
CDR3 protein: CASSLAWVAGGNEQYF

V gene: TRBV23-1
J gene: TRBJ2-7
D gene: TRBD2
clone size: few
CDR3 DNA: TGTGCCAGCAGCTTAGCTTGGGTAGCGGGGGGAAACGAGCAGTACTTC
CDR3 protein: CASSLAWVAGGNEQYF

V gene: TRBV29-1
J gene: TRBJ1-4
D gene: TRBD1
clone size: NA
CDR3 DNA: TGCAGCGTTGGGACAGGGTGCACTTATGAAAAACTGTTTTTT
CDR3 protein: CSVGTGCTYEKLFF

V gene: TRBV11-3
J gene: TRBJ2-7
D gene: NA
clone size: medium-sized
CDR3 DNA: TGTGCCAGCAGTTACGCCGGGACGGCAACCGAGCAGTACTTC
CDR3 protein: CASSYAGTATEQYF

V gene: TRBV27
J gene: TRBJ2-1
D gene: NA
clone size: few
CDR3 DNA: TGTGCCAGCAGCGTAGCTGGGGGCGATGAGCAGTTCTTC
CDR3 protein: CASSVAGGDEQFF

V gene: TRBV2
J gene: TRBJ2-7
D gene: TRBD2
clone size: many
CDR3 DNA: TGTGCCAGCAGCTCCCTCGGGGGAGGGTGGCGGGGGCAGTACTTC
CDR3 protein: CASSSLGGGWRGQYF

V gene: TRBV23-1
J gene: TRBJ2-5
D gene: NA
clone size: NA
CDR3 DNA: TGCGCAGCAGTCCGTCGTCGCGGGGTGTGGCTGCAAGAGACCCAGTACTTC
CDR3 protein: CAAVRRRGVWLQETQYF

V gene: TRBV29-1
J gene: TRBJ1-4
D gene: NA
clone size: NA
CDR3 DNA: NA
CDR3 protein: CSVGKGVLMKNCFF

V gene: TRBV2
J gene: TRBJ2-2
D gene: NA
clone size: NA
CDR3 DNA: NA
CDR3 protein: CASSAGRVSPGELFFF

V gene: TRBV27
J gene: TRBJ2-4
D gene: NA
clone size: NA
CDR3 DNA: TGTGCCAGCAGTCCACAGTATCCCCTCTCCAAAAACGTTCAGTACTTC
CDR3 protein: CASSPQYPLSKNVQYF

V gene: TRBV27
J gene: TRBJ2-2
D gene: TRBD2
clone size: NA
CDR3 DNA: TGTGCCCGCAGTATCATAGCGGGGGGGCGTGGGAACACCGGGGAGCTGTTTTTT
CDR3 protein: CARSIIAGGRGNTGELFF

V gene: TRBV29-1
J gene: TRBJ1-4
D gene: NA
clone size: NA
CDR3 DNA: NA
CDR3 protein: CSVGTGGLMKNCFF

V gene: TRBV25-1
J gene: TRBJ2-7
D gene: TRBD2
clone size: few
CDR3 DNA: TGTGCCAGCAGCTCCCTCGGGGGAGGGTGGCGGGGGCAGTACTTC
CDR3 protein: CASSSLGGGWRGQYF

V gene: TRBV9
J gene: TRBJ2-3
D gene: NA
clone size: few
CDR3 DNA: TGTGCCAGCAGCGTAGAGGGGGGGCTTCATACGCAGTATTTT
CDR3 protein: CASSVEGGLHTQYF

V gene: TRBV27
J gene: TRBJ2-3
D gene: NA
clone size: NA
CDR3 DNA: TGTGCCAGCCAAGTGGGGGGTGGGGATACGCAGTATTTT
CDR3 protein: CASQVGGGDTQYF

V gene: TRBV21-1
J gene: TRBJ2-1
D gene: NA
clone size: NA
CDR3 DNA: TGTGCCAGCAGCTTCCACCGACTAGCGGGGGGAAACAATGAGCAGTTCTTC
CDR3 protein: CASSFHRLAGGNNEQFF